Below, 13 T cell receptor beta chains from the same sample are listed, as sequenced in a study of Tregs in tolerant kidney transplant recipients. TCRdb's table, derived via immunoSEQ multiplex PCR, lists solely in-frame clones and lacks some. The sample data list about 48,000 clones. Specimen: CD4+ T cells from blood, collected before the transplant. The receptors derive from a human donor who received a combined kidney and bone marrow transplant.

In the case of this clone: The read ends 3 residues shy of where the CDR3 ends; the end is completed using the germline J gene. The chain is built from TRBV7-2 and TRBJ2-7; the match to TRBD1 covers 8 bases. Germline loops: CDR1 SGHTA, CDR2 FQGNSA. J gave up 0 bases and V 5 bases, and 6 bases lay outside the gene matches. This CDR3 region has 15 residues. CDR3 sequence: CASSTWGQVSYEQYF. The sequenced part of the CDR3 DNA is TGTGCCAGCAGCACCTGGGGACAGGTCTCCTACGAG. Full variable domain (rest looked up from reference TRBV7-2 and TRBJ2-7): GAGVSQSPSNKVTEKGKDVELRCDPISGHTALYWYRQSLGQGLEFLIYFQGNSAPDKSGLPSDRFSAERTGGSVSTLTIQRTQQEDSAVYLCASSTWGQVSYEQYFGPGTRLTVT.

Comments on this clone: The sequence runs out 3 residues before the end of the CDR3; the remainder is reconstructed from the germline J gene. V gene TRBV19 combines with J gene TRBJ2-7; 11 nucleotides agree with TRBD2. From germline, CDR1 is LNHDA and CDR2 SQIVND (reference sequence). V trimming: 10 bases; J trimming: 3 bases; junction bases outside the gene matches: 5. There are 13 residues in the CDR3. Partial CDR3 DNA: TGTGCCACCTCGACTAGCGGGAACTACGAG. It translates to CATSTSGNYE. The full CDR3 protein reads CATSTSGNYEQYF.

CDR3 DNA, as far as it was read: TGTGCCAGCAGCCAGACTAGCGGGAGGGGGGATACG. Protein: CASSQTSGRGDT. The complete CDR3 sequence is CASSQTSGRGDTQYF. The chain uses TRBV7-2 and TRBJ2-3, with TRBD2 matching over 14 bases. The read halts 3 residues ahead of the CDR3 end, with the missing end drawn from the germline J gene. The germline gives CDR1 SGHTA, CDR2 FQGNSA. The CDR3 totals 15 residues. Unmatched junction bases numbered 4, after V lost 5 bases and J lost 6 bases.

Remarks on this clone: Read coverage stops 3 residues before the CDR3 terminus; the germline J gene supplies the remainder. The rearrangement uses TRBV6-1 and TRBJ1-2, with D uncertain. V was pared by 4 bases and J by 3 bases, with 12 bases between. This CDR3 has 14 amino acids. CDR1 is MNHNS and CDR2 is SASEGT in the germline V gene. CDR3: CASSVTQEYYGYTF. The DNA read from the CDR3 is TGTGCCAGCAGTGTAACCCAGGAGTACTATGGC.

For this clone: Coverage ceases 3 residues before the CDR3 finishes, and the germline J gene fills in the end. The chain uses TRBV18 and TRBJ1-1; TRBD1 agrees at 8 bases. V lost 3 bases, J lost 4 bases, and 7 bases stayed unmatched. Germline-derived CDR1 and CDR2 are KGHSH and LQKENI. This CDR3 has 15 residues. CDR3 sequence reads: CASSPVSQGGTEAFF. CDR3 bases read: TGTGCCAGCTCACCGGTATCACAGGGGGGCACTGAA.

In regard to this clone: The read ends 3 residues before the CDR3 terminus; that terminus is restored from the germline J gene. The chain has TRBV7-8 and TRBJ2-5; D remains unclear. V was trimmed by 5 bases and J by 5 bases, leaving 12 bases between them. This CDR3 region has 13 residues. Per germline, CDR1 SGHVS and CDR2 FQNEAQ. CDR3 sequence: CASSPLRRETQYF. Incomplete CDR3 DNA: TGTGCCAGCAGCCCCCTGCGGCGGGAGACC.

Comments on this clone: Read data end 3 residues before the CDR3 end; the end is taken from the germline J gene. The V call is TRBV20-1, the J call TRBJ1-2, with no clear D. The CDR3 spans 14 residues. The germline V gene has CDR1 DFQATT and CDR2 SNEGSKA (reference sequence). V was cut by 5 bases and J by 4 bases, with 17 bases left in between. The CDR3 loop is CSAQRGTGSYGYTF. The CDR3 DNA, read in part, is TGCAGTGCTCAACGCGGTACGGGGAGCTATGGC.

Turning to this clone: The read gets to within 3 residues of the CDR3 end, and the germline J gene fills in the rest. The V call is TRBV20-1, the J call TRBJ2-7; 9 bases agree with TRBD2. Germline CDR1 is DFQATT and CDR2 is SNEGSKA (reference sequence). The J segment lost 6 bases and the V segment lost 1 base, leaving 10 bases of the junction unmatched. This CDR3 comprises 15 residues. The CDR3 sequence is CSARGISSGTTEQYF. CDR3 bases read: TGCAGTGCTAGAGGGATATCTAGCGGGACTACCGAG.

Notes on this clone: The read finishes 3 residues shy of the CDR3 end, and the germline J gene is used to complete it. The chain employs TRBV7-2 and TRBJ2-5; TRBD2 matches at 7 bases. Germline CDR1 and CDR2: SGHTA and FQGNSA. This CDR3 has 15 residues. V shed 3 bases and J 3 bases; nucleotides not matched to a gene: 7. The CDR3 region is CASSFGGSPKETQYF. The sequenced part of the CDR3 DNA is TGTGCCAGCAGCTTCGGCGGGAGTCCCAAAGAGACC.

The CDR3 DNA, read in part, is TGTGCCAGCAGCTTAAAGGGGGACAGGCGATCCTCTGGGGCCAACGTC. This translates into CASSLKGDRRSSGANV. The complete CDR3 reads CASSLKGDRRSSGANVLTF. J is TRBJ2-6 and V is TRBV7-3, with TRBD1 matching over 8 bases. The CDR3 end falls 3 residues outside the read, so it is completed with the germline J gene. The germline V gene has CDR1 SGHTA and CDR2 FQGTGA. The CDR3 consists of 19 residues. V lost 1 base, J lost 0 bases, and 8 bases stayed unmatched.

As regards this clone: From the germline J gene comes the end of the CDR3, since the read stops 3 residues before it. J is TRBJ1-2 and V is TRBV19, with a tentative D call TRBD1 (5 bases). Trimming stripped 9 bases from V and 4 bases from J, with 18 bases between. The CDR3 has 14 amino acids. Per germline, CDR1 LNHDA and CDR2 SQIVND (reference sequence). The CDR3 is CASKGAGDGYGYTF. Incomplete CDR3 DNA: TGTGCCAGCAAAGGTGCGGGGGACGGCTATGGC.

Details on this clone: Compared with germline, one end of the junction differs, possibly owing to a read error. The CDR3 end is not reached by the read, which stops 3 residues before it; the germline J gene fills it in. J is TRBJ1-6 and V is TRBV4-2; D is unclear. Germline lookup yields CDR1 LGHNA and CDR2 YNFKEQ. This CDR3 has 14 amino acids. The CDR3 bases that were read are TGCGCCAGCAGCCAAGTGTTATATAATTCACCC. This sequence encodes CASSQVLYNSP. In full, the CDR3 is CASSQVLYNSPLHF.

About this clone: The read ends 3 residues before the CDR3 terminus; that terminus is restored from the germline J gene. The genes are TRBV18 and TRBJ2-5, with a tentative D call TRBD1 (5 bases). CDR1 is KGHSH, CDR2 LQKENI, per germline. This CDR3 has 15 residues. V was trimmed by 6 bases and J by 3 bases, leaving 17 bases between them. CDR3: CASSPSLGVKETQYF. CDR3 DNA, as far as it was read: TGTGCCAGCTCCCCATCCTTAGGGGTCAAAGAGACC.